The 25 T cell receptor beta chains reported below all come from one sample, sequenced in a study of T cell repertoires in cytomegalovirus infection. TCRdb used MiXCR to reprocess the reads, holding one entry per CDR3 protein. Here the sample spans a few hundred thousand distinct CDR3 sequences, over 15% being singletons. Material for sequencing was CD8+ T cells from PBMCs. These receptors came from a human donor in good health (CMV status not recorded). Some clones in this sample may be carry-over from other donors' samples.

The V gene is TRBV6-2 or TRBV6-3, the J gene TRBJ1-5; a weak D match, TRBD1 (6 bases). The germline V gene encodes CDR1 MNHEY and CDR2 SVGEGT. V lost 0 bases to trimming and J lost 11 bases, with 14 bases between them. The CDR3 length is 14 residues. CDR3 region: CASSYSQGPWAQHF. CDR3 DNA sequence: TGTGCCAGCAGTTACTCGCAGGGGCCTTGGGCCCAGCATTTT.

J is TRBJ2-3 and V is TRBV5-1; 8 bases align to TRBD1. CDR1 is SGHRS and CDR2 is YFSETQ in the germline V gene. The CDR3 loop spans 14 amino acids. After removal of 4 bases from V and 5 bases from J, the junction contained 6 bases not matched to a gene. The CDR3 region has the DNA TGCGCCAGCAGCAGGGACAGGAGTGAAGATACGCAGTATTTT. Translation: CASSRDRSEDTQYF.

This clonotype showed up just a few times. The V and J genes are TRBV14 and TRBJ1-3; D unclear. Germline CDR1 reads SGHDN; CDR2 reads FVKESK. The CDR3 covers 16 residues. With 3 bases removed from V and 2 bases from J, the gap between germline ends came to 14 bases. CDR3 bases: TGTGCCAGCAGCCATCGTACAGATCCAACTGGAAACACCATATATTTT. It is translated as CASSHRTDPTGNTIYF.

This chain uses TRBV28 with TRBJ2-1, with unresolved D. This CDR3 contains 13 residues. Trimming removed 5 bases at V and 5 bases at J, with 10 bases between. CDR1 MDHEN and CDR2 SYDVKM come from the germline V gene. The CDR3 spells CASSNGPNNEQFF. CDR3 DNA sequence: TGTGCCAGCAGTAACGGGCCTAACAATGAGCAGTTCTTC.

The V gene is TRBV29-1, the J gene TRBJ2-5; perhaps D is TRBD1 or TRBD2 (6 bases each). CDR1 is SQVTM and CDR2 is ANQGSEA in the germline V gene. The CDR3 is made up of 14 amino acids. Trimming took 4 bases from V and 7 from J, leaving 19 bases between them. The CDR3 coding sequence is TGCAGCGTTGTCGGGTGGGGGGCCGGTGGGACCCAGTACTTC. Encoded protein: CSVVGWGAGGTQYF. Combining the CDR3 with reference TRBV29-1 and TRBJ2-5 gives the whole variable domain SAVISQKPSRDICQRGTSLTIQCQVDSQVTMMFWYRQQPGQSLTLIATANQGSEATYESGFVIDKFPISRPNLTFSTLTVSNMSPEDSSIYLCSVVGWGAGGTQYFGPGTRLLVL.

This clonotype was seen a single time. The chain is built from TRBV10-3 and TRBJ1-2, with D uncertain. This CDR3 spans 12 amino acids. Trimming removed 8 bases from V and 4 bases from J, with 11 bases in between. Germline V lookup: CDR1 ENHRY, CDR2 SYGVKD. The DNA for the CDR3 is TGTGCCATCCCAAGCCCCAGCTATGGCTACACCTTC. Translated, it gives CAIPSPSYGYTF.

This clonotype showed up many times. This chain joins TRBV7-6 and TRBJ1-1; 10 positions match TRBD1. The germline CDR1 and CDR2 sequences are SGHVS and FNYEAQ. This CDR3 contains 17 residues. V gave up 5 bases and J gave up 4 bases; unmatched junction bases: 13. CDR3 DNA sequence: TGTGCCAGCAGCCCTTTCGGGACAGGGGAATCGGGCACTGAAGCTTTCTTT. Translating it yields CASSPFGTGESGTEAFF. Supplemented by reference TRBV7-6 and TRBJ1-1, the full variable domain reads GAGVSQSPRYKVTKRGQDVALRCDPISGHVSLYWYRQALGQGPEFLTYFNYEAQQDKSGLPNDRFSAERPEGSISTLTIQRTEQRDSAMYRCASSPFGTGESGTEAFFGQGTRLTVV.

V gene TRBV11-2 combines with J gene TRBJ2-3; TRBD2 agrees at 9 bases. After removal of 4 bases from V and 2 bases from J, the junction contained 4 bases not matched to a gene. CDR1 is SGHAT and CDR2 is FQNNGV in the germline V gene. This CDR3 has 15 amino acids. Here the CDR3 DNA reads TGTGCCAGCAGCTCTCTAGCGGGAAACACAGATACGCAGTATTTT. It is translated as CASSSLAGNTDTQYF. Full variable domain (remainder filled in from reference TRBV11-2 and TRBJ2-3): EAGVAQSPRYKIIEKRQSVAFWCNPISGHATLYWYQQILGQGPKLLIQFQNNGVVDDSQLPKDRFSAERLKGVDSTLKIQPAKLEDSAVYLCASSSLAGNTDTQYFGPGTRLTVL.

This clonotype was observed a handful of times. The chain couples TRBV7-9 to TRBJ1-1; TRBD1 is a possible D gene (5 bases). The V gene's germline CDR1 is SEHNR and CDR2 FQNEAQ (reference sequence). V dropped 3 bases and J dropped 0 bases, with 11 bases sitting between them. The CDR3 is 15 residues long. In DNA form, the CDR3 reads TGTGCCAGCAGCTTGGAGCGACAGCTGAACACTGAAGCTTTCTTT. As protein: CASSLERQLNTEAFF.

This clonotype occurred a few times. The chain links TRBV4-2 to TRBJ2-7; 10 positions agree with TRBD2. The V gene's germline CDR1 is LGHNA and CDR2 YNFKEQ. This CDR3 comprises 15 residues. The V and J ends lost 0 bases and 4 bases, in that order; junction bases with no gene match: 3. The CDR3 DNA is TGTGCCAGCAGCCAAGATCGGACTAGCGGATACGAGCAGTACTTC. It specifies CASSQDRTSGYEQYF.

At least ten counts were recorded for this clonotype. The V gene is TRBV2, the J gene TRBJ2-1; the match to TRBD1 covers 9 bases. This CDR3 has 16 residues. The V segment lost 3 bases and the J segment 4 bases; nucleotides outside the gene matches: 7. Germline CDR1 and CDR2: SNHLY and FYNNEI. The CDR3 DNA is TGTGCCAGCAGTGATCCGGGACAGGGTGTTTACAATGAGCAGTTCTTC. Its translation: CASSDPGQGVYNEQFF.

In its sample, this clonotype was seen once. This chain connects TRBV7-6 to TRBJ2-7; 11 bases map to TRBD2. The CDR3 is made up of 17 amino acids. J lost 4 bases, V lost 5 bases, and 13 bases had no gene match. Germline V lookup: CDR1 SGHVS, CDR2 FNYEAQ. The CDR3 protein is CASSARGLAGGFYEQYF. The CDR3 nucleotides are TGTGCCAGCAGCGCCCGGGGGCTAGCGGGGGGTTTTTACGAGCAGTACTTC.

This clonotype was detected ten times or more. V gene TRBV28 combines with J gene TRBJ1-5, with 9 bases lining up with TRBD1. V dropped 4 bases and J dropped 0; count of bases not matched to a gene: 4. CDR3 length equals 16 residues. Germline V gives CDR1 MDHEN, CDR2 SYDVKM. CDR3 in DNA: TGTGCCAGCAGTTCTGGACAGGGGAATAGCAATCAGCCCCAGCATTTT. Residues: CASSSGQGNSNQPQHF.

V and J are TRBV5-5 and TRBJ2-7; D remains ambiguous. The CDR3 spans 14 residues. CDR1 SGHKS and CDR2 YYEKEE come from the germline V gene (reference sequence). With 1 base removed from V and 0 bases from J, the gap between germline ends came to 8 bases. DNA of the CDR3: TGTGCCAGCAGCTTGCCCTCGAGCTCCTACGAGCAGTACTTC. Amino acid sequence: CASSLPSSSYEQYF. The complete variable domain, with remaining parts taken from reference TRBV5-5 and TRBJ2-7, reads DAGVTQSPTHLIKTRGQQVTLRCSPISGHKSVSWYQQVLGQGPQFIFQYYEKEERGRGNFPDRFSARQFPNYSSELNVNALLLGDSALYLCASSLPSSSYEQYFGPGTRLTVT.

The rearrangement links TRBV20-1 to TRBJ2-7; perhaps TRBD1 as D (6 bases). CDR1 and CDR2 (germline): DFQATT, SNEGSKA (reference sequence). This CDR3 is built from 12 residues. Trimming removed 2 bases at V and 5 bases at J, with 10 bases between. The CDR3 nucleotides are TGCAGTGCTAGACAGGGGTCCCACGAGCAGTACTTC. This gives the protein CSARQGSHEQYF.

About this clonotype itself: This may stem from a read error, because a much larger clone lies one nucleotide away. This sequence joins TRBV14 and TRBJ1-4; D gene ambiguous. Germline values: CDR1 SGHDN, CDR2 FVKESK. The CDR3 extends over 17 amino acids. With 1 base removed from V and 7 bases from J, the gap between germline ends came to 19 bases. CDR3 region: CASSQVPCVVASEKLFF. In nucleotides, the CDR3 is TGTGCCAGCAGCCAAGTCCCCTGCGTCGTTGCGAGTGAAAAACTGTTTTTT. The entire variable domain, with the rest obtained from reference TRBV14 and TRBJ1-4, is as follows: EAGVTQFPSHSVIEKGQTVTLRCDPISGHDNLYWYRRVMGKEIKFLLHFVKESKQDESGMPNNRFLAERTGGTYSTLKVQPAELEDSGVYFCASSQVPCVVASEKLFFGSGTQLSVL.

The rearrangement links TRBV6-2 or TRBV6-3 to TRBJ2-7; 7 positions agree with TRBD2. The length of the CDR3 is 14 residues. Germline V gives CDR1 MNHEY, CDR2 SVGEGT. Unmatched junction bases numbered 4, after V lost 2 bases and J lost 3 bases. The CDR3 DNA sequence: TGTGCCAGCAGTTACAAAGCGGGGAGCTACGAGCAGTACTTC. Residues: CASSYKAGSYEQYF.

This clonotype was detected only a few times. CDR3 nucleotide sequence: TGTGCCAGCAGTTACGCGGGAGGTGTTCTGTTTTTT. Encoded protein: CASSYAGGVLFF. The chain links TRBV6-8 to TRBJ1-4; D gene ambiguous. Germline CDR1 MNHGY, CDR2 SAAAGT. V shed 2 bases and J shed 14 bases, with 12 bases lying between them. The CDR3 runs 12 residues.

This clonotype was detected many times. The chain uses TRBV7-9 and TRBJ2-5; TRBD1 or TRBD2 may be the D gene (5 bases each). V lost 8 bases to trimming and J lost 5 bases, with 9 bases between them. Germline V gene lookup returns CDR1 SEHNR and CDR2 FQNEAQ (reference sequence). The CDR3 is made up of 11 amino acids. This chain's CDR3 is CASGTRETQYF. The DNA of the CDR3 is TGTGCCAGCGGGACGCGGGAGACCCAGTACTTC. The full variable domain, rest sourced from reference TRBV7-9 and TRBJ2-5, is DTGVSQNPRHKITKRGQNVTFRCDPISEHNRLYWYRQTLGQGPEFLTYFQNEAQLEKSRLLSDRFSAERPKGSFSTLEIQRTEQGDSAMYLCASGTRETQYFGPGTRLLVL.

The CDR3 reads CASSHGKRGARGGTSGNTIYF. The DNA for the CDR3 is TGTGCCAGCAGCCACGGGAAACGCGGGGCGCGCGGAGGGACGTCTGGAAACACCATATATTTT. This chain uses TRBV7-9 with TRBJ1-3, with D maybe TRBD1 (5 bases). V lost 5 bases and J 1 base, leaving 30 bases between the germline ends. Germline V gene lookup returns CDR1 SEHNR and CDR2 FQNEAQ (reference sequence). This CDR3 comprises 21 residues.

This clonotype was seen a handful of times. The V call is TRBV7-6, the J call TRBJ1-5; no clear D. Per germline, CDR1 SGHVS and CDR2 FNYEAQ. Trimming cost V 1 base and J 3 bases, with 7 bases left between them. CDR3 length equals 14 residues. The CDR3 coding sequence is TGTGCCAGCAGCTTAGAGAAATACAATCAGCCCCAGCATTTT. Its protein product is CASSLEKYNQPQHF.

This clonotype occurred many times. The chain couples TRBV28 to TRBJ2-2; 10 nucleotides align to TRBD2. CDR3 length: 16 residues. V was clipped by 4 bases and J by 6 bases; unmatched bases: 8. Germline V lookup: CDR1 MDHEN, CDR2 SYDVKM. The CDR3 nucleotides read TGTGCCAGCAGTTATCTTAGCGGGGGGAAGGCCGGGGAGCTGTTTTTT. Its protein is CASSYLSGGKAGELFF.

This clonotype occurred once. This may come from a read error, since a much larger clone is one base off. V and J are TRBV6-8 and TRBJ2-5; 11 positions match TRBD2. In germline, CDR1 is MNHGY, CDR2 SAAAGT. The CDR3 is made up of 16 amino acids. The CDR3 bases are TGTGCCAGCAGATACTCCCTAGCGGGGGGACAAGAGACCCAGTACTTC. Translated: CASRYSLAGGQETQYF.

This clonotype came up a few times. V and J are TRBV3-1 and TRBJ2-1, with D uncertain. Germline values: CDR1 LGHDT, CDR2 YNNKEL (reference sequence). The CDR3 length is 14 residues. Trimming shortened V by 2 bases and J by 13 bases, and 18 bases separated the two germline ends. The chain's CDR3 is CASSQHPEEMSQFF. DNA for the CDR3: TGTGCCAGCAGCCAACACCCTGAAGAGATGTCCCAGTTCTTC.

This clonotype came up a few times. The chain uses TRBV4-1 and TRBJ2-2; D not resolved. This CDR3 spans 13 amino acids. Trimming stripped 2 bases from V and 5 bases from J, with 6 bases between. CDR1 is MGHRA and CDR2 is YSYEKL in the germline V gene. The CDR3: CASSQWGTGELFF. The CDR3 bases are TGCGCCAGCAGCCAATGGGGTACCGGGGAGCTGTTTTTT.